This T cell receptor beta chain was recorded in a study of identical twins. General study findings and limits: Conclusions were based on cross-sectional statistical analysis, without following the same donors.

This clonotype occurred a few times. Its antigen is as yet unknown. V dropped 2 bases and J dropped 0 bases, with 11 bases sitting between them. This CDR3 has 16 residues. In germline, CDR1 is MNHEY, CDR2 SVGAGI. TCRdb reanalysed the 5' RACE reads using MiXCR and keeps one entry per CDR3 protein. The top ten clones hold roughly 1.6% of a sample with about 900,000 distinct CDR3 sequences, 10% to 15% of them seen once. The same sample was also studied in work on yellow fever vaccine responses in identical twins.

V usage is TRBV6-5 and J usage is TRBJ2-1; D unresolved. The sample taken for sequencing was PBMCs. The receptor was isolated from a woman between 18 and 29 years old in good health. The CDR3 sequence is CASSYRASNSYNEQFF. The CDR3 coding sequence is TGTGCCAGCAGTTACCGGGCGTCTAACTCCTACAATGAGCAGTTCTTC.